This is a list of T cell receptor beta chains from one sample in a study of T cell responses to AZD1222 COVID-19 vaccine. The assay was immunoSEQ multiplex PCR, and TCRdb's table has in-frame clones only and misses some. The sample carries approximately 81,000 clones, under 95% recorded once. Source: peripheral blood, taken on day 0 of MenACWY control vaccination. Receptor source: an adult in good health. Both conserved end residues are part of each CDR3. The D gene is left open where the match is weak. Clone size is shown for a subset of rows, as once, few, many or a class of expanded clone.

clone size	D gene	V gene	J gene	CDR3 protein	CDR3 DNA
NA	TRBD1	TRBV28	TRBJ1-3	CASSPYRDRGNTIYF	TGTGCCAGCAGTCCGTACCGGGACAGGGGAAACACCATATATTTT
NA	NA	TRBV28	TRBJ2-7	CASSLQEQYF	TGTGCCAGCAGTTTACAAGAGCAGTACTTC
once	TRBD2	TRBV7-6	TRBJ2-2	CASSSIAGGLAGVNTGELFF	TGTGCCAGCAGCTCAATAGCCGGGGGACTAGCGGGAGTAAACACCGGGGAGCTGTTTTTT
NA	NA	TRBV6-5	TRBJ1-1	CASIPPPGRGYEAFF	TGTGCCAGCATTCCGCCCCCGGGCCGGGGGTATGAAGCTTTCTTT
NA	NA	TRBV18	TRBJ1-6	CASSKQADSPLHF	TGTGCCAGCTCAAAACAGGCAGATTCACCCCTCCACTTT
NA	NA	TRBV19	TRBJ1-4	CASSISEVRNEKLFF	TGTGCCAGTAGTATCTCCGAGGTGCGAAATGAAAAACTGTTTTTT
NA	NA	TRBV5-6	TRBJ1-2	CASSLGVGNHYGYTF	TGTGCCAGCAGCTTGGGGGTGGGGAACCACTATGGCTACACCTTC
NA	NA	TRBV3-1/TRBV3-2	TRBJ1-6	CASSQGLMGISPLHF	TGTGCCAGCAGCCAAGGTTTGATGGGGATTTCACCCCTCCACTTT
NA	NA	TRBV5-1	TRBJ2-6	CASSFGWGGSGANVLTF	TGCGCCAGCAGCTTCGGTTGGGGCGGATCTGGGGCCAACGTCCTGACTTTC
NA	NA	TRBV9	TRBJ1-5	CASSPDGISNQPQHF	TGTGCCAGCAGCCCGGACGGAATAAGCAATCAGCCCCAGCATTTT
NA	TRBD1	TRBV2	TRBJ1-2	CASIRGGQARGYTF	TGTGCCAGCATCCGCGGGGGACAGGCGCGTGGCTACACCTTC
few	NA	TRBV5-4	TRBJ2-6	CASSLSGANVLTF	TGTGCCAGCAGCTTGTCTGGGGCCAACGTCCTGACTTTC
NA	NA	TRBV10-3	TRBJ1-5	CATKQGFSNQPQHF	TGTGCCACCAAGCAGGGTTTTAGCAATCAGCCCCAGCATTTT
NA	NA	TRBV25-1	TRBJ1-3	CASSGFGAGAGNTIYF	TGTGCCAGCAGTGGTTTCGGAGCGGGGGCTGGAAACACCATATATTTT
NA	NA	TRBV5-1	TRBJ1-1	CASSLHENTEAFF	TGCGCCAGCAGCTTGCATGAAAACACTGAAGCTTTCTTT
NA	TRBD2	TRBV9	TRBJ2-1	CASTPLAGEGNEQFF	TGTGCCAGTACGCCCCTAGCGGGAGAGGGGAATGAGCAGTTCTTC
NA	NA	TRBV3-1/TRBV3-2	TRBJ2-3	CASSQDGSPDTQYF	TGTGCCAGCAGCCAAGATGGGAGCCCAGATACGCAGTATTTT
NA	TRBD1	TRBV28	TRBJ1-5	CASSLRWTGGNQPQHF	TGTGCCAGCAGTTTACGCTGGACAGGGGGCAATCAGCCCCAGCATTTT
NA	TRBD2	TRBV29-1	TRBJ2-2	CSVEDGELAGDTGELFF	TGCAGCGTTGAAGATGGGGAGCTAGCGGGAGACACCGGGGAGCTGTTTTTT
NA	TRBD2	TRBV7-3	TRBJ2-1	CASSSLPSGSSYNEQFF	TGTGCCAGCAGCTCCCTCCCTAGCGGGAGCTCCTACAATGAGCAGTTCTTC
NA	TRBD2	TRBV24-1	TRBJ2-7	CATSDSTSGDYSYEQYF	TGTGCCACCAGTGATTCGACTAGCGGAGATTACTCCTACGAGCAGTACTTC
NA	TRBD1	TRBV28	TRBJ2-2	CASRPLNRGHGGELFF	TGTGCCAGCAGGCCCCTCAACAGGGGGCACGGCGGGGAGCTGTTTTTT
NA	NA	TRBV30	TRBJ2-5	CAWSPGYGNTQYF	TGTGCCTGGAGCCCGGGCTATGGGAATACCCAGTACTTC
NA	NA	TRBV10-3	TRBJ1-1	CAIGGGHLNTEAFF	TGTGCCATCGGGGGCGGGCACCTGAACACTGAAGCTTTCTTT
NA	NA	TRBV28	TRBJ2-3	CASSLPGSDITDTQYF	TGTGCCAGCAGTCTTCCGGGCAGTGATATCACAGATACGCAGTATTTT
NA	NA	TRBV9	TRBJ1-4	CASSVRTEPEKLFF	TGTGCCAGCAGCGTTCGGACAGAGCCTGAAAAACTGTTTTTT
NA	NA	TRBV3-1/TRBV3-2	TRBJ2-1	CASSPRPQEQFF	TGTGCCAGCAGCCCCAGGCCACAGGAGCAGTTCTTC
NA	NA	TRBV6-5	TRBJ1-6	CASSPGVEHSPLHF	TGTGCCAGCAGTCCGGGGGTCGAACATTCACCCCTCCACTTT
NA	TRBD1	TRBV6-6	TRBJ1-4	CASSYSDRGNEKLFF	TGTGCCAGCAGTTACTCGGACAGGGGAAATGAAAAACTGTTTTTT
once	NA	TRBV7-2	TRBJ1-2	CASSHNSGPGGYGYTF	TGTGCCAGCAGCCATAACTCCGGGCCAGGAGGCTATGGCTACACCTTC
NA	TRBD1	TRBV9	TRBJ1-3	CASSARDSSDTIYF	TGTGCCAGCAGCGCGCGGGACAGTTCAGACACCATATATTTT
NA	TRBD1	TRBV27	TRBJ1-2	CASRGQLVYGYTF	TGTGCCAGCCGGGGACAGCTAGTCTATGGCTACACCTTC
few	NA	TRBV6-5	TRBJ1-2	CASTATRERYGYTF	TGTGCCAGCACCGCCACACGGGAGAGGTATGGCTACACCTTC
NA	NA	TRBV10-3	TRBJ1-1	CAINERENTEAFF	TGTGCCATAAACGAAAGGGAGAACACTGAAGCTTTCTTT
few	NA	TRBV2	TRBJ1-5	CASSPQSTVNQPQHF	TGTGCCAGCAGTCCTCAGTCAACAGTAAATCAGCCCCAGCATTTT
NA	TRBD2	TRBV14	TRBJ2-4	CASSQDTGRGYIQYF	TGTGCCAGCAGCCAAGACACCGGGAGGGGGTACATTCAGTACTTC
NA	NA	TRBV5-6	TRBJ2-4	CASSLEGVRNIQYF	TGTGCCAGCAGCTTGGAGGGAGTAAGAAACATTCAGTACTTC
NA	NA	TRBV7-3	TRBJ2-2	CASRSSLIGELFF	TGTGCCAGCAGGTCCAGTTTAATCGGGGAGCTGTTTTTT
NA	TRBD2	TRBV6-6	TRBJ2-7	CASSYSSGSVFEQYF	TGTGCCAGCAGTTACTCTAGCGGGAGTGTTTTTGAGCAGTACTTC
once	NA	TRBV7-2	TRBJ1-2	CASSESPGSSYGYTF	TGTGCCAGCAGCGAAAGTCCAGGGTCTAGCTATGGCTACACCTTC
once	NA	TRBV18	TRBJ2-5	CASSPYQETQYF	TGTGCCAGCTCACCGTACCAAGAGACCCAGTACTTC
NA	NA	TRBV6-6	TRBJ1-1	CASSLSDTEAFF	TGTGCCAGCAGCCTAAGTGACACTGAAGCTTTCTTT
NA	NA	TRBV7-9	TRBJ2-7	CASGDGNYEQYF	TGTGCCAGCGGAGACGGTAACTACGAGCAGTACTTC
NA	TRBD2	TRBV3-1/TRBV3-2	TRBJ2-1	CASSPSLLAGKGAGYNEQFF	TGTGCCAGCAGCCCGTCGTTGCTAGCGGGAAAAGGGGCGGGGTACAATGAGCAGTTCTTC
NA	NA	TRBV5-4	TRBJ1-1	CASSLPGAFAEAFF	TGTGCCAGCAGCTTGCCAGGGGCCTTCGCTGAAGCTTTCTTT
NA	NA	TRBV3-1/TRBV3-2	TRBJ1-1	CASTPPGAPMNTEAFF	TGTGCCAGCACCCCCCCGGGGGCGCCGATGAACACTGAAGCTTTCTTT
NA	TRBD1	TRBV28	TRBJ2-2	CASSTSDRVATGELFF	TGTGCCAGCAGTACCTCGGACAGGGTGGCCACCGGGGAGCTGTTTTTT
NA	NA	TRBV28	TRBJ2-6	CASSLGTGSGANVLTF	TGTGCCAGCAGTTTAGGAACAGGGTCTGGGGCCAACGTCCTGACTTTC
NA	NA	TRBV20-1	TRBJ1-5	CSASGGQPQHF	TGCAGTGCTAGTGGGGGTCAGCCCCAGCATTTT
NA	TRBD2	TRBV2	TRBJ2-3	CASSVSGRATDTQYF	TGTGCCAGCAGTGTGAGCGGGAGAGCGACAGATACGCAGTATTTT
NA	TRBD2	TRBV25-1	TRBJ2-1	CASSEETSGPAYNEQFF	TGTGCCAGCAGTGAGGAAACTAGCGGGCCCGCCTACAATGAGCAGTTCTTC